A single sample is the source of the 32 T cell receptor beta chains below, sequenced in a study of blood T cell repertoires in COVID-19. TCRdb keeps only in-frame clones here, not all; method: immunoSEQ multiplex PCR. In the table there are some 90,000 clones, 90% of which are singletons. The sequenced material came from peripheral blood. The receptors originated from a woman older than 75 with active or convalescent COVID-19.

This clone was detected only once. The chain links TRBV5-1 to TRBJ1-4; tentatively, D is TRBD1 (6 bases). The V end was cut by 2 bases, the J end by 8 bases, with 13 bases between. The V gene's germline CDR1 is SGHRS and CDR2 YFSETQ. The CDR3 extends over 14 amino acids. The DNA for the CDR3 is TGCGCCAGCAGCTTAGGCCAGGGGAGCGAAAAACTGTTTTTT. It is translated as CASSLGQGSEKLFF.

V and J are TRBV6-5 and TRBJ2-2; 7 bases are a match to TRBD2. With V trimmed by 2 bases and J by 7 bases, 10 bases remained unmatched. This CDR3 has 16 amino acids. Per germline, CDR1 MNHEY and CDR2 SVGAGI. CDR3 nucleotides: TGTGCCAGCAGTTACCAGGGCGGGAGTAGGATCGGGGAGCTGTTTTTT. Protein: CASSYQGGSRIGELFF.

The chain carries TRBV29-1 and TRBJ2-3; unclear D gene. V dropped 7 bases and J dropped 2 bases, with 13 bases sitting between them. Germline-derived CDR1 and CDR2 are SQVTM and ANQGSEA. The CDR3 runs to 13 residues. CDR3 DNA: TGCAGCGCGCACAGAAAATCCACAGATACGCAGTATTTT. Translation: CSAHRKSTDTQYF.

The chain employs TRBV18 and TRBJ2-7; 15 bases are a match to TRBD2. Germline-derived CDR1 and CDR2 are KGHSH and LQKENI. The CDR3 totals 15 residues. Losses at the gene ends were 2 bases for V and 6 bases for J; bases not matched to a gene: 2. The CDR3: CASSPLGLAGGEQYF. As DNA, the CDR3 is TGTGCCAGCTCACCATTGGGACTAGCGGGAGGCGAGCAGTACTTC.

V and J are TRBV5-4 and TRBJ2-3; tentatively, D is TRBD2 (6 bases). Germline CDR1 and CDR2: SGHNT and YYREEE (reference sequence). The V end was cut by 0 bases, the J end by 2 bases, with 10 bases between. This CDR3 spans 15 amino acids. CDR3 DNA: TGTGCCAGCAGCTTGGTGGGCGGGATCACAGATACGCAGTATTTT. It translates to CASSLVGGITDTQYF.

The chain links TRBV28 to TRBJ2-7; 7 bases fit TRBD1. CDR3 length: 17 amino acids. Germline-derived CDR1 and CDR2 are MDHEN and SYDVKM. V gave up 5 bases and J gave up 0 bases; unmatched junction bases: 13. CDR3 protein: CASSLAPGQTSSYEQYF. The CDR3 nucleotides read TGTGCCAGCAGTCTTGCCCCGGGACAGACTTCCTCCTACGAGCAGTACTTC.

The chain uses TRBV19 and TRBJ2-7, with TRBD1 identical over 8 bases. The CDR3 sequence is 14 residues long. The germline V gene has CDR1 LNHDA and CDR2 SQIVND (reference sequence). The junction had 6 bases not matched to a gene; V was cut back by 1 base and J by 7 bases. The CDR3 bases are TGTGCCAGTAGTATAGCCAGGGGGCATAGTGAGCAGTACTTC. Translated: CASSIARGHSEQYF.

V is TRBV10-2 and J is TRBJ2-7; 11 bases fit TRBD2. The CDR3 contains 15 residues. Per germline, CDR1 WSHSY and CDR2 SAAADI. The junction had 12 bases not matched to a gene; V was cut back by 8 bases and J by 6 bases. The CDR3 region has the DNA TGCGCCAGCCGGCCTCCCCTAGCGGGAGGTACCGAGCAGTACTTC. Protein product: CASRPPLAGGTEQYF.

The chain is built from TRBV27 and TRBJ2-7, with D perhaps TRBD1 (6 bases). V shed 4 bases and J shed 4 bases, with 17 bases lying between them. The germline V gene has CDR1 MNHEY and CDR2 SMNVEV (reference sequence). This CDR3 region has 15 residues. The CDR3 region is CASSSTYRDGYEQYF. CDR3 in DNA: TGTGCCAGCAGTTCCACCTACAGGGATGGGTACGAGCAGTACTTC.

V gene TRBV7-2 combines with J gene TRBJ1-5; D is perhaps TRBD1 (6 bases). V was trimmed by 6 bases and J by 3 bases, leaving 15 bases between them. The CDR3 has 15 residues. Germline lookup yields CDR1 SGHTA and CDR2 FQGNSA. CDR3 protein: CASRLQGWDNQPQHF. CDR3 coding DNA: TGTGCCAGCAGACTACAGGGTTGGGACAATCAGCCCCAGCATTTT.

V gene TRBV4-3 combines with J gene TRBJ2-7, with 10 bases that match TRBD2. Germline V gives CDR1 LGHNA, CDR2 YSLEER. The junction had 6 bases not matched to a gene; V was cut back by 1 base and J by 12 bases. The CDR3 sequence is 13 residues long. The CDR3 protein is CASSQGVSGRRYF. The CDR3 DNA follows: TGCGCCAGCAGCCAAGGTGTTAGCGGGAGGCGGTACTTC.

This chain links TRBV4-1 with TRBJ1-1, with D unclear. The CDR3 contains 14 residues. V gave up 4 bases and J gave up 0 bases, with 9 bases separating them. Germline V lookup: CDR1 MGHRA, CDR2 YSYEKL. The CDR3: CASSRTGMNTEAFF. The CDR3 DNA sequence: TGCGCCAGCAGCCGAACCGGGATGAACACTGAAGCTTTCTTT.

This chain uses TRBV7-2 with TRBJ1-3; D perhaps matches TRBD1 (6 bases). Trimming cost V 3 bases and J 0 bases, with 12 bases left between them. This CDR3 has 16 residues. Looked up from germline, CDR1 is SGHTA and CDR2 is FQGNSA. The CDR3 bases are TGTGCCAGCAGCTTTCCCAGGGGCCCCTCTGGAAACACCATATATTTT. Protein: CASSFPRGPSGNTIYF.

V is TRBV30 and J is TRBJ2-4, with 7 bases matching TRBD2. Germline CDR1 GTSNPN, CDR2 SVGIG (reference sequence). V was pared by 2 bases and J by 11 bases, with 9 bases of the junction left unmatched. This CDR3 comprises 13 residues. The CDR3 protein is CAWSPPGRLVQYF. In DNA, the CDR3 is TGTGCCTGGAGTCCCCCCGGGAGGTTGGTTCAGTACTTC.

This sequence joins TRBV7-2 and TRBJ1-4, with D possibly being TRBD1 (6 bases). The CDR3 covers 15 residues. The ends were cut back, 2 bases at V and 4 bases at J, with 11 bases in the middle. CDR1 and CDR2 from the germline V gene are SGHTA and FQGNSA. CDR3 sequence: CASSLRGGFNEKLFF. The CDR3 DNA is TGTGCCAGCAGCTTAAGGGGGGGCTTTAATGAAAAACTGTTTTTT.

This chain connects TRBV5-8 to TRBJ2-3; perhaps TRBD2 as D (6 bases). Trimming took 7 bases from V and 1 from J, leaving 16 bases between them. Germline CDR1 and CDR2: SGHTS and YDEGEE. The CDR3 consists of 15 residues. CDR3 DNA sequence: TGTGCCAGCGGGAGGATTTCCCCAGGCACAGATACGCAGTATTTT. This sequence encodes CASGRISPGTDTQYF.

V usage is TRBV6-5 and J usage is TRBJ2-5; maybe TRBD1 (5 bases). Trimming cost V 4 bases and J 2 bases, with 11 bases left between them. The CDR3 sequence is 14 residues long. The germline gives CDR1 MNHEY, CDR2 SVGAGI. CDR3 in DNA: TGTGCCAGCAGTTCCCAGGGCGTACAAGAGACCCAGTACTTC. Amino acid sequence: CASSSQGVQETQYF.

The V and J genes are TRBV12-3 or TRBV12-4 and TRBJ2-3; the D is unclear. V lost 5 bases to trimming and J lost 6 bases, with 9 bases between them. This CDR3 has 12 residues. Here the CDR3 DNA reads TGTGCCAGCAGTCCCGGGTGGGATACGCAGTATTTT. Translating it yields CASSPGWDTQYF.

CDR3: CASSVGGNGQPQHF. The DNA of the CDR3 is TGTGCCAGCAGCGTAGGAGGGAACGGTCAGCCCCAGCATTTT. The chain is built from TRBV9 and TRBJ1-5; D call uncertain. With 0 bases removed from V and 6 bases from J, the gap between germline ends came to 10 bases. CDR1 and CDR2 (germline): SGDLS, YYNGEE. This CDR3 contains 14 residues.

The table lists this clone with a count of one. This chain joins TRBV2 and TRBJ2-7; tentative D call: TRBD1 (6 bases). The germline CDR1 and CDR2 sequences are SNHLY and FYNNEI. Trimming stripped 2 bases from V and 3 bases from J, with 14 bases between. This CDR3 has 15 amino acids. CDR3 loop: CASSEPAGVIYEQYF. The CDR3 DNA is TGTGCCAGCAGTGAACCTGCAGGGGTCATCTACGAGCAGTACTTC.

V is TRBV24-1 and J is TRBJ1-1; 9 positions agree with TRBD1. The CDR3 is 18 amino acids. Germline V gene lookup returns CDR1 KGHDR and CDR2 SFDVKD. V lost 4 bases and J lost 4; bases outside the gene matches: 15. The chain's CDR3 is CATSESRPQGAGGTEAFF. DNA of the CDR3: TGTGCCACCAGTGAGTCCCGGCCACAGGGGGCTGGGGGCACTGAAGCTTTCTTT.

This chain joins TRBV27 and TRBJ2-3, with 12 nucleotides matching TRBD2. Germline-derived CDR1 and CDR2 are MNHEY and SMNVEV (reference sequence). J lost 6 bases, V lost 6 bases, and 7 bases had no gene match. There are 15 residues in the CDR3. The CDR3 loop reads CASSQTSGGPDTQYF. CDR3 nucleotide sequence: TGTGCCAGCAGCCAGACTAGCGGGGGCCCCGATACGCAGTATTTT.

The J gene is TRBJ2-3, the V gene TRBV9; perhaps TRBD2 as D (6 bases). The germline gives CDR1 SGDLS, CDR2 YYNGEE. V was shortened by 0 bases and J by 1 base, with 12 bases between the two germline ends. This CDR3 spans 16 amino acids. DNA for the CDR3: TGTGCCAGCAGCGTAGATCTTTCGGGGGGCACAGATACGCAGTATTTT. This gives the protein CASSVDLSGGTDTQYF.

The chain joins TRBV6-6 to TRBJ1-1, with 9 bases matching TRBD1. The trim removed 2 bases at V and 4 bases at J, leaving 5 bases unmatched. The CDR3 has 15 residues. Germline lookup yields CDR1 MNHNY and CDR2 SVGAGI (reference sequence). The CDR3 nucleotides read TGTGCCAGCAGTTACGGGACAGGGTTAGGCACTGAAGCTTTCTTT. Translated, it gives CASSYGTGLGTEAFF.

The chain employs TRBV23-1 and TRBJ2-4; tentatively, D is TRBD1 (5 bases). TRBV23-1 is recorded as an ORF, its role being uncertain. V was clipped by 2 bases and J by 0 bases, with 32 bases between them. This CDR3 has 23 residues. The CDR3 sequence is CASSQSERAREFPWGLAKNIQYF. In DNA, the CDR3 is TGCGCCAGCAGTCAAAGTGAAAGGGCCAGGGAATTCCCGTGGGGTCTAGCCAAAAACATTCAGTACTTC.

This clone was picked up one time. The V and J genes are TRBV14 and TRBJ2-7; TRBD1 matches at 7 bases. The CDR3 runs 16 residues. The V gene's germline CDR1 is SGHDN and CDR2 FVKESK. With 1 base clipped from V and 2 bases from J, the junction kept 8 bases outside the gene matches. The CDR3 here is CASSQVWPDRAYEQYF. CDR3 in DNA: TGTGCCAGCAGCCAAGTTTGGCCCGACAGGGCCTACGAGCAGTACTTC.

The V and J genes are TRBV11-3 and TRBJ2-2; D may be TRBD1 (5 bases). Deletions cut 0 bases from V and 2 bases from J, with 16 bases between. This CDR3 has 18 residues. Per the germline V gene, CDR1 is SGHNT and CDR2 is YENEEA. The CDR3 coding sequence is TGTGCCAGCAGCTTAGATCGAGTTGGGCAGGGAAACACCGGGGAGCTGTTTTTT. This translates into CASSLDRVGQGNTGELFF.

This CDR3 is CASSVAGSGTDTQYF. The CDR3 bases are TGTGCCAGCAGCGTGGCCGGGTCCGGCACAGATACGCAGTATTTT. V and J are TRBV9 and TRBJ2-3; no clear D gene. Trimming shortened V by 2 bases and J by 1 base, and 11 bases separated the two germline ends. Germline V lookup: CDR1 SGDLS, CDR2 YYNGEE. The CDR3 has 15 amino acids. Full variable domain (remainder filled in from reference TRBV9 and TRBJ2-3): DSGVTQTPKHLITATGQRVTLRCSPRSGDLSVYWYQQSLDQGLQFLIQYYNGEERAKGNILERFSAQQFPDLHSELNLSSLELGDSALYFCASSVAGSGTDTQYFGPGTRLTVL.

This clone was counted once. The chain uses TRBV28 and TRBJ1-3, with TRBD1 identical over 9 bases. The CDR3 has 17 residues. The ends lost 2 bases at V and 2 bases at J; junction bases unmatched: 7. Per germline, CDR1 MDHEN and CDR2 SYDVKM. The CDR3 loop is CASSLPGTGFTGNTIYF. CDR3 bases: TGTGCCAGCAGTTTACCGGGGACAGGGTTCACTGGAAACACCATATATTTT.

This chain's CDR3 is CASGSFLAASSYNEQFF. The CDR3 DNA follows: TGTGCCAGCGGGTCCTTTTTAGCGGCTAGCTCCTACAATGAGCAGTTCTTC. The V call is TRBV2, the J call TRBJ2-1; tentatively, D is TRBD2 (6 bases). Trimming took off 8 bases at V and 0 bases at J, with 20 bases between the two ends. Germline V gene lookup returns CDR1 SNHLY and CDR2 FYNNEI. This CDR3 comprises 17 residues.

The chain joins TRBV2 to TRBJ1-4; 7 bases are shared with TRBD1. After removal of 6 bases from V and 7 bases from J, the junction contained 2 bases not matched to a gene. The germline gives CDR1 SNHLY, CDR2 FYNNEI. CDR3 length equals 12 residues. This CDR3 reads CASRRQGEKLFF. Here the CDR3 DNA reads TGTGCCAGCAGACGACAGGGTGAAAAACTGTTTTTT.

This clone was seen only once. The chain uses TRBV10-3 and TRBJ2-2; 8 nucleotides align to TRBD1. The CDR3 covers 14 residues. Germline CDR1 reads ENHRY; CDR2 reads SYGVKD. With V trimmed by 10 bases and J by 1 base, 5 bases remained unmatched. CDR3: CATSGQGNTGELFF. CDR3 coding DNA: TGTGCCACCTCCGGACAGGGGAACACCGGGGAGCTGTTTTTT.